Ten or more counts support the clone carrying this T cell receptor beta chain. No antigen is known for it. Germline values: CDR1 SGHTA, CDR2 FQGTGA. The CDR3 consists of 13 residues. V shed 5 bases and J shed 3 bases, with 8 bases lying between them. This record comes from a study of T cells in Graves' hyperthyroidism and ophthalmopathy. The investigators amplified TCR beta CDR3 regions from RNA transcripts. Using the HTBI primer set, a first-round RT-PCR was run on the TCR CDR3. In TCRdb, the multiplex PCR reads were re-called with MiXCR into one record per CDR3 protein. Found here are 600,000 to 800,000 distinct CDR3 sequences, approximately 36% of them singletons; the top ten hold around 29%. Study conclusions and caveats: Peripheral blood also featured most of the thyroid clonotypes expanded above 0.001. By a 13 V-J model, ophthalmopathy was set apart from stable hyperthyroidism.

Those with hyperthyroidism were 18 to 65 years old, newly diagnosed, and ill for under 2 months. The rearrangement uses TRBV7-3 and TRBJ1-3; D gene ambiguous. Sequenced input: blood. This receptor was taken from a woman aged 40 to 49 with Graves' hyperthyroidism. CDR3 protein: CASSPLGGNTIYF. CDR3 nucleotide sequence: TGTGCCAGCAGCCCGTTAGGTGGAAACACCATATATTTT.